These 27 T cell receptor beta chains came from one sample sequenced in a study of T cells in Graves' hyperthyroidism and ophthalmopathy. The CDR3 regions of TCR beta were amplified from RNA transcripts. When the TCR CDR3 underwent first-round RT-PCR, the HTBI primer set was used. TCRdb analysed the multiplex PCR reads with MiXCR anew, one entry per CDR3 protein. The sample holds some 600,000 distinct CDR3 sequences, roughly 14% seen once. Sequenced: blood. The receptors derive from a woman aged 25 to 45 with Graves' hyperthyroidism that later progressed to Graves' ophthalmopathy.

This chain connects TRBV30 to TRBJ2-2, with TRBD2 as a possible D gene (6 bases). V lost 5 bases, J lost 3 bases, and 13 bases lay in between. The CDR3 length is 14 residues. Germline CDR1 is GTSNPN and CDR2 is SVGIG (reference sequence). Written as DNA, the CDR3 is TGTGCCTGGGAACGGGGGATGGACACCGGGGAGCTGTTTTTT. It is translated as CAWERGMDTGELFF.

This clonotype was recorded at least ten times. The chain uses TRBV5-1 and TRBJ2-3; D is perhaps TRBD1 (6 bases). This CDR3 is 13 amino acids long. Germline V gives CDR1 SGHRS, CDR2 YFSETQ. V was trimmed by 4 bases and J by 6 bases, leaving 12 bases between them. The CDR3 here is CASSANREDTQYF. The CDR3 DNA reads as TGCGCCAGCAGCGCCAACAGGGAGGATACGCAGTATTTT.

The CDR3 DNA reads as TGCAGTGCCCGGGGACAGCACCGGGAGACCCAGTACTTC. It encodes CSARGQHRETQYF. The rearrangement joins TRBV20-1 to TRBJ2-5, with TRBD1 matching over 7 bases. The germline gives CDR1 DFQATT, CDR2 SNEGSKA (reference sequence). V gave up 6 bases and J gave up 5 bases; unmatched junction bases: 9. The CDR3 contains 13 residues.

This chain joins TRBV10-3 and TRBJ2-7; D is possibly TRBD2 (7 bases). This CDR3 has 14 amino acids. Germline V gives CDR1 ENHRY, CDR2 SYGVKD. V dropped 8 bases and J dropped 0 bases, with 14 bases sitting between them. Here the CDR3 DNA reads TGTGCCATCGGGAGGGGGATGAGCTCCTACGAGCAGTACTTC. Amino acid sequence: CAIGRGMSSYEQYF.

This clonotype was detected ten times or more. This chain uses TRBV5-8 with TRBJ1-6, with no clear D. The CDR3 loop spans 15 amino acids. CDR1 SGHTS and CDR2 YDEGEE come from the germline V gene. The V and J ends lost 0 bases and 0 bases respectively, with 4 bases between them. CDR3 residues: CASSLARSYNSPLHF. The CDR3 nucleotides are TGTGCCAGCAGCTTGGCCCGCTCCTATAATTCACCCCTCCACTTT.

The chain combines TRBV5-6 with TRBJ2-6; D gene unclear. CDR1 is SGHDT and CDR2 is YYEEEE in the germline V gene. The V and J ends lost 4 bases and 5 bases respectively, with 13 bases between them. CDR3 length: 15 amino acids. The CDR3 loop is CASSTLSAWANVLTF. The CDR3 DNA follows: TGTGCCAGCAGCACCTTATCGGCCTGGGCCAACGTCCTGACTTTC.

V usage is TRBV5-4 and J usage is TRBJ2-7, with a possible D match to TRBD1 (7 bases). Per germline, CDR1 SGHNT and CDR2 YYREEE (reference sequence). V was pared by 2 bases and J by 5 bases, with 14 bases between. The CDR3 is 14 amino acids. The CDR3 region has the DNA TGTGCCAGCAGCTTTGTCGACAGGGAGGACGAGCAGTACTTC. Residues: CASSFVDREDEQYF.

This clonotype was counted many times. The chain carries TRBV6-1 and TRBJ1-5; D not certain. The germline gives CDR1 MNHNS, CDR2 SASEGT. The CDR3 totals 15 residues. V was pared by 3 bases and J by 4 bases, with 13 bases between. The CDR3, as DNA: TGTGCCAGCAGTGAGGCAATCGGCGTAAATCAGCCCCAGCATTTT. This sequence encodes CASSEAIGVNQPQHF.

This clonotype was counted ten times or more. The chain recombines TRBV7-9 with TRBJ1-2, with D unclear. V was shortened by 1 base and J by 7 bases, with 10 bases between the two germline ends. Germline V gene data show CDR1 as SEHNR and CDR2 as FQNEAQ (reference sequence). The CDR3 covers 13 residues. CDR3 sequence reads: CASSLDVVGGYTF. The CDR3 nucleotides are TGTGCCAGCAGCTTAGACGTGGTTGGTGGCTACACCTTC.

The table lists this clonotype with many counts. This chain joins TRBV11-3 and TRBJ1-4; TRBD1 matches 8 bases. CDR1 and CDR2 (germline): SGHNT, YENEEA. This CDR3 spans 18 amino acids. V was clipped by 5 bases and J by 0 bases; unmatched bases: 11. CDR3 residues: CASSPERAGGSTNEKLFF. CDR3 sequence (DNA): TGTGCCAGCAGCCCGGAACGGGCAGGGGGCTCAACTAATGAAAAACTGTTTTTT.

The table lists this clonotype with many counts. The chain links TRBV28 to TRBJ1-5; a possible D gene is TRBD1 (5 bases). CDR3 length: 14 amino acids. Germline assignment: CDR1 MDHEN and CDR2 SYDVKM. Trimming took off 5 bases at V and 1 base at J, with 9 bases between the two ends. CDR3 in DNA: TGTGCCAGCAGTCCCAGGGTGAGCAATCAGCCCCAGCATTTT. As protein: CASSPRVSNQPQHF.

J is TRBJ2-1 and V is TRBV9; D perhaps matches TRBD2 (6 bases). Germline CDR1 SGDLS, CDR2 YYNGEE. V shed 6 bases and J shed 0 bases, with 13 bases lying between them. CDR3 length: 15 amino acids. CDR3 residues: CASTETGGSYNEQFF. Written as DNA, the CDR3 is TGTGCCAGCACCGAAACCGGGGGCTCCTACAATGAGCAGTTCTTC.

Note on this clonotype: With a much larger clone just one base away, this may be a read error. V usage is TRBV20-1 and J usage is TRBJ1-6; D not resolved. The CDR3 loop spans 16 amino acids. Germline lookup yields CDR1 DFQATT and CDR2 SNEGSKA (reference sequence). This CDR3 is CSARDGAEPTNTPLHF. CDR3 in DNA: TGCAGTGCTAGAGATGGAGCAGAACCCACTAATACACCCCTCCACTTT.

Many counts were recorded for this clonotype. V is TRBV28 and J is TRBJ2-5; D unclear. In germline, CDR1 is MDHEN, CDR2 SYDVKM. Trimming took 6 bases from V and 1 from J, leaving 9 bases between them. The CDR3 covers 13 residues. CDR3 bases: TGTGCCAGCAGGGGCGTAGCCCAAGAGACCCAGTACTTC. Encoded protein: CASRGVAQETQYF.

The chain is built from TRBV19 and TRBJ2-3; D is unclear. Germline V gene lookup returns CDR1 LNHDA and CDR2 SQIVND (reference sequence). The CDR3 consists of 14 residues. V shed 5 bases and J shed 2 bases, with 11 bases lying between them. In DNA, the CDR3 is TGTGCCAGTAGTCTCCAGGAACCCACAGATACGCAGTATTTT. Protein sequence: CASSLQEPTDTQYF.

This clonotype was seen more than once but under ten times. One base away lies a much larger clone, so this may be a sequencing read error. J is TRBJ1-4 and V is TRBV29-1; 8 nucleotides line up with TRBD1. J lost 0 bases, V lost 3 bases, and 12 bases had no gene match. CDR1 SQVTM and CDR2 ANQGSEA come from the germline V gene. CDR3 size: 18 residues. CDR3 sequence (DNA): TGCAGCGTTGATCACTGGGACAGGCGAGTTGCAACTAATGAAAAACTGTTTTTT. This sequence encodes CSVDHWDRRVATNEKLFF. The full variable domain, with the rest looked up from reference TRBV29-1 and TRBJ1-4, is SAVISQKPSRDICQRGTSLTIQCQVDSQVTMMFWYRQQPGQSLTLIATANQGSEATYESGFVIDKFPISRPNLTFSTLTVSNMSPEDSSIYLCSVDHWDRRVATNEKLFFGSGTQLSVL.

For the CDR3, the DNA is TGCAGTGCTAGTACAAGGGGGTTCTATGGCTACACCTTC. Its protein product is CSASTRGFYGYTF. The chain joins TRBV20-1 to TRBJ1-2; the D gene is possibly TRBD1 (6 bases). Germline V gene lookup returns CDR1 DFQATT and CDR2 SNEGSKA (reference sequence). Deletions cut 3 bases from V and 4 bases from J, with 12 bases between. The CDR3 loop spans 13 amino acids.

This clonotype was seen many times. V gene TRBV5-1 combines with J gene TRBJ2-7; TRBD2 aligns across 8 bases. CDR3 length: 14 amino acids. V shed 2 bases, J shed 3 bases, and the junction held 4 bases outside the gene matches. Germline CDR1 and CDR2: SGHRS and YFSETQ. Here the CDR3 DNA reads TGCGCCAGCAGCTTAAGCGGGGGCCTCTACGAGCAGTACTTC. Translated: CASSLSGGLYEQYF.

A remark on this clonotype: This may stem from a read error, because a much larger clone lies one nucleotide away. This chain joins TRBV9 and TRBJ2-5, with 8 bases aligning to TRBD2. V dropped 0 bases and J dropped 5; count of bases not matched to a gene: 9. The CDR3 runs 16 residues. Germline-derived CDR1 and CDR2 are SGDLS and YYNGEE. The CDR3 nucleotides are TGTGCCAGCAGCGTAGGTGCAGCGGGAGTTCGTGAGACCCAGTACTTC. Translation gives CASSVGAAGVRETQYF.

This clonotype was observed at least ten times. The V gene is TRBV28, the J gene TRBJ2-7; possible D gene TRBD1, 5 bases. Germline V gene data show CDR1 as MDHEN and CDR2 as SYDVKM. Trimming took off 3 bases at V and 4 bases at J, with 13 bases between the two ends. The CDR3 is 14 residues long. This CDR3 is CASSLFLREYEQYF. The CDR3 DNA reads TGTGCCAGCAGTTTGTTCCTCAGGGAATACGAGCAGTACTTC. Supplemented by reference TRBV28 and TRBJ2-7, the full variable domain reads DVKVTQSSRYLVKRTGEKVFLECVQDMDHENMFWYRQDPGLGLRLIYFSYDVKMKEKGDIPEGYSVSREKKERFSLILESASTNQTSMYLCASSLFLREYEQYFGPGTRLTVT.

Only a few counts were recorded for this clonotype. The CDR3 sequence: CASRKLAVNTGELFF. The CDR3 region has the DNA TGCGCCAGCAGGAAACTAGCGGTGAACACCGGGGAGCTGTTTTTT. The genes are TRBV5-1 and TRBJ2-2; 8 bases match TRBD2. CDR3 size: 15 residues. V dropped 5 bases and J dropped 1; count of bases not matched to a gene: 4. In germline, CDR1 is SGHRS, CDR2 YFSETQ.

This clonotype was seen repeatedly, ten times or more. V gene TRBV3-1 combines with J gene TRBJ2-3; 9 nucleotides line up with TRBD2. The germline CDR1 and CDR2 sequences are LGHDT and YNNKEL (reference sequence). Germline trimming cut 2 bases from V and 4 bases from J; bases unmatched to any gene: 1. The CDR3 length is 14 residues. The CDR3 DNA sequence: TGTGCCAGCAGCCAATCTAGCGGGGCAGATACGCAGTATTTT. Translated, it gives CASSQSSGADTQYF.

This clonotype came up many times. This chain connects TRBV20-1 to TRBJ2-7; 10 positions match TRBD2. The V gene's germline CDR1 is DFQATT and CDR2 SNEGSKA (reference sequence). V lost 5 bases and J lost 3; bases outside the gene matches: 7. The CDR3 is 14 residues long. CDR3: CSAEGTSVLYEQYF. CDR3 nucleotide sequence: TGCAGTGCTGAGGGGACTAGCGTTCTCTACGAGCAGTACTTC.

The chain is built from TRBV12-3 or TRBV12-4 and TRBJ2-1; tentatively, D is TRBD2 (5 bases). The CDR3 totals 15 residues. The V gene lost 0 bases and the J gene lost 5 bases, with 11 bases spanning the gap. DNA for the CDR3: TGTGCCAGCAGTTTAGCGGGAGAAGTCGACAATGAGCAGTTCTTC. As protein: CASSLAGEVDNEQFF.

The chain carries TRBV6-5 and TRBJ2-7; tentative D call: TRBD2 (6 bases). Germline V gene lookup returns CDR1 MNHEY and CDR2 SVGAGI. V was trimmed by 1 base and J by 0 bases, leaving 10 bases between them. CDR3 length: 15 residues. For the CDR3, the DNA is TGTGCCAGCAGTTACTTGGCGGGACCCTCCTACGAGCAGTACTTC. It specifies CASSYLAGPSYEQYF.

The chain joins TRBV6-5 to TRBJ2-6, with unresolved D. V was trimmed by 3 bases and J by 4 bases, leaving 10 bases between them. The CDR3 has 15 amino acids. Germline lookup yields CDR1 MNHEY and CDR2 SVGAGI. This chain's CDR3 is CASSYPPLGANVLTF. The CDR3, as DNA: TGTGCCAGCAGTTATCCACCTCTAGGGGCCAACGTCCTGACTTTC.

This clonotype was seen many times. This CDR3 is CASRSRGTEAFF. DNA for the CDR3: TGTGCCAGTAGGTCAAGGGGCACTGAAGCTTTCTTT. The chain uses TRBV19 and TRBJ1-1, with D perhaps TRBD1 (5 bases). The V end lost 6 bases, the J end lost 4 bases, and 9 bases lay between the germline ends. Germline loops: CDR1 LNHDA, CDR2 SQIVND (reference sequence). The CDR3 totals 12 residues.